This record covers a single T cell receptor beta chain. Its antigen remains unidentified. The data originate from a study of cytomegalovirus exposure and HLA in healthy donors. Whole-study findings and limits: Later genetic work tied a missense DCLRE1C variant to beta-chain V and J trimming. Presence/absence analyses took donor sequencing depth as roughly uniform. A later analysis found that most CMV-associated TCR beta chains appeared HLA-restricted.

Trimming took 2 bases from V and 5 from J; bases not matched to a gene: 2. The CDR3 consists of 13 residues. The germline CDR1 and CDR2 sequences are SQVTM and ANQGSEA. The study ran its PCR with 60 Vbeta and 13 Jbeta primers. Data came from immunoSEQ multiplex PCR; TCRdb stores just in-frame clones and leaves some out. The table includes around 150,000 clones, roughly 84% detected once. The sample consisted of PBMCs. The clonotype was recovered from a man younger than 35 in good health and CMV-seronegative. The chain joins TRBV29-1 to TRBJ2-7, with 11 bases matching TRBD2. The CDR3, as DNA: TGCAGCGTTGAACTACTAGCGGGAGACGAGCAGTACTTC. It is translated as CSVELLAGDEQYF.